The 14 T cell receptor beta chains below come from one sample, sequenced in a study of blood T cell repertoires in COVID-19. Measured with immunoSEQ multiplex PCR; TCRdb has only the in-frame clones, and not every one. The top ten clones hold 2.1% of a sample with approximately 230,000 clones, 88% of them seen once. Specimen: peripheral blood. The receptors originated from a woman aged 40-49 years who had recovered from COVID-19.

This chain links TRBV7-2 with TRBJ2-3; 7 bases match TRBD2. The junction had 4 bases not matched to a gene; V was cut back by 1 base and J by 0 bases. The germline CDR1 and CDR2 sequences are SGHTA and FQGNSA. CDR3 length: 16 residues. The CDR3 bases are TGTGCCAGCAGCTTAGGGGGTAGCGGGAGCACAGATACGCAGTATTTT. Translated: CASSLGGSGSTDTQYF. Looking up the rest from reference TRBV7-2 and TRBJ2-3 gives the full variable domain: GAGVSQSPSNKVTEKGKDVELRCDPISGHTALYWYRQSLGQGLEFLIYFQGNSAPDKSGLPSDRFSAERTGGSVSTLTIQRTQQEDSAVYLCASSLGGSGSTDTQYFGPGTRLTVL.

This clone was seen once. The rearrangement joins TRBV7-9 to TRBJ1-2; D unresolved. The CDR3 spans 18 residues. The germline V and J ends were trimmed by 2 bases and 0 bases, with 19 bases remaining between them. The V gene's germline CDR1 is SEHNR and CDR2 FQNEAQ (reference sequence). CDR3 protein: CASSLPLVRDKPNYGYTF. Here the CDR3 DNA reads TGTGCCAGCAGCTTACCCCTGGTCAGAGACAAACCTAACTATGGCTACACCTTC.

The V gene is TRBV6-2 or TRBV6-3, the J gene TRBJ2-1; 14 bases are shared with TRBD2. With 4 bases clipped from V and 6 bases from J, the junction kept 2 bases outside the gene matches. CDR3 length: 15 amino acids. Germline V CDR1 and CDR2: MNHEY, SVGEGT. This CDR3 is CASSWTSGGSNEQFF. DNA of the CDR3: TGTGCCAGCAGTTGGACTAGCGGGGGGAGCAATGAGCAGTTCTTC.

The chain recombines TRBV7-2 with TRBJ2-5; D gene uncertain. Per germline, CDR1 SGHTA and CDR2 FQGNSA. CDR3 length equals 14 residues. V lost 1 base to trimming and J lost 4 bases, with 10 bases between them. The DNA of the CDR3 is TGTGCCAGCAGCTTAGGTCACTTCCGAGAGACCCAGTACTTC. Amino acids: CASSLGHFRETQYF. Drawing the rest from reference TRBV7-2 and TRBJ2-5, the complete variable domain is GAGVSQSPSNKVTEKGKDVELRCDPISGHTALYWYRQSLGQGLEFLIYFQGNSAPDKSGLPSDRFSAERTGGSVSTLTIQRTQQEDSAVYLCASSLGHFRETQYFGPGTRLLVL.

This chain links TRBV9 with TRBJ2-6; possibly TRBD2 for D (5 bases). In germline, CDR1 is SGDLS, CDR2 YYNGEE. Trimming removed 0 bases at V and 4 bases at J, with 8 bases between. The CDR3 consists of 15 residues. The CDR3 here is CASSVVGAGANVLTF. Here the CDR3 DNA reads TGTGCCAGCAGCGTAGTGGGAGCGGGGGCCAACGTCCTGACTTTC. Combining the CDR3 with reference TRBV9 and TRBJ2-6 gives the whole variable domain DSGVTQTPKHLITATGQRVTLRCSPRSGDLSVYWYQQSLDQGLQFLIQYYNGEERAKGNILERFSAQQFPDLHSELNLSSLELGDSALYFCASSVVGAGANVLTFGAGSRLTVL.

This chain links TRBV29-1 with TRBJ2-5; 8 bases map to TRBD1. Germline CDR1 and CDR2: SQVTM and ANQGSEA. V shed 4 bases, J shed 5 bases, and the junction held 9 bases outside the gene matches. This CDR3 comprises 14 residues. The CDR3 DNA is TGCAGCGTTGTGGGGACAGGCCAAAGGGAGACCCAGTACTTC. It specifies CSVVGTGQRETQYF.

The CDR3 sequence: CASSFPTGGANVLTF. The CDR3 nucleotides are TGTGCCAGCAGCTTTCCAACAGGCGGGGCCAACGTCCTGACTTTC. This chain connects TRBV13 to TRBJ2-6; possibly TRBD1 for D (5 bases). The CDR3 is made up of 15 amino acids. Germline V gene lookup returns CDR1 PRHDT and CDR2 FYEKMQ (reference sequence). The germline V and J ends were trimmed by 3 bases and 4 bases, with 10 bases remaining between them.

The chain uses TRBV3-1 (or the pseudogene TRBV3-2) and TRBJ1-3; D gene unclear. V was shortened by 3 bases and J by 10 bases, with 10 bases between the two germline ends. CDR3 length equals 12 residues. Germline V CDR1 and CDR2: LGHDT, YNNKEL (reference sequence). The CDR3 region is CASSQVARTIYF. CDR3 DNA sequence: TGTGCCAGCAGCCAGGTGGCCAGGACCATATATTTT.

V and J are TRBV11-2 and TRBJ2-5; 7 bases match TRBD2. The CDR3 runs to 14 residues. In germline, CDR1 is SGHAT, CDR2 FQNNGV. V lost 3 bases and J lost 1; bases outside the gene matches: 2. CDR3 region: CASSFGGGQETQYF. The CDR3 DNA reads TGTGCCAGCAGCTTTGGGGGGGGCCAAGAGACCCAGTACTTC.

This rearrangement joins TRBV29-1 to TRBJ2-7; 10 bases line up with TRBD1. The germline CDR1 and CDR2 sequences are SQVTM and ANQGSEA. The CDR3 is 13 amino acids. Germline trimming cut 7 bases from V and 1 base from J; bases unmatched to any gene: 4. The CDR3 protein is CSAGTGVSYEQYF. CDR3 in DNA: TGCAGCGCCGGGACAGGGGTGTCCTACGAGCAGTACTTC.

This clone was found a few times. The V call is TRBV11-3, the J call TRBJ2-7, with 7 nucleotides matching TRBD1. This CDR3 contains 17 residues. Germline assignment: CDR1 SGHNT and CDR2 YENEEA. Trimming at V came to 0 bases and at J to 5 bases, leaving 13 bases not matched to a gene. CDR3 nucleotide sequence: TGTGCCAGCAGCTTAGATCTAACTGGGACAGCTCCTGACGAGCAGTACTTC. As protein: CASSLDLTGTAPDEQYF.

A single count supports this clone. The gene calls are TRBV10-3 and TRBJ2-7; maybe TRBD2 (5 bases). CDR3 length: 15 residues. Trimming took off 8 bases at V and 2 bases at J, with 19 bases between the two ends. CDR1 and CDR2 (germline): ENHRY, SYGVKD. The CDR3 reads CAILSRESPPYEQYF. The CDR3, as DNA: TGTGCCATCCTCTCAAGGGAGTCGCCCCCCTACGAGCAGTACTTC.

The V call is TRBV4-3, the J call TRBJ2-3; no firm D call. V was trimmed by 2 bases and J by 4 bases, leaving 7 bases between them. The CDR3 extends over 13 amino acids. Germline loops: CDR1 LGHNA, CDR2 YSLEER. CDR3: CASSQYAADTQYF. The CDR3 bases are TGCGCCAGCAGCCAATATGCGGCAGATACGCAGTATTTT.

V is TRBV6-1 and J is TRBJ1-5; 9 positions match TRBD1. V gave up 2 bases and J gave up 0 bases; unmatched junction bases: 8. This CDR3 comprises 18 residues. The V gene's germline CDR1 is MNHNS and CDR2 SASEGT. This CDR3 is CASSELTGGPYSNQPQHF. The CDR3 nucleotides read TGTGCCAGCAGTGAATTGACAGGGGGGCCCTATAGCAATCAGCCCCAGCATTTT.